The text below deals with one TCR beta chain. Its antigen is not identified. The germline V gene encodes CDR1 SGHRS and CDR2 YFSETQ. The V gene end was trimmed by 2 bases and the J gene end by 0 bases; junction bases not matched to a gene: 3. CDR3 length: 15 residues. This sample is part of a study of blood T cells in healthy people across ages. As for the study in general: Every two T cells gave about one barcoded beta molecule via template switching.

Regarding the study as a whole: While age rose, TCR beta diversity per million T cells dropped in a roughly linear way. Naive T cell percentage by flow cytometry tracked strongly with beta diversity.

PCR was performed a second time for roughly 7 to 11 cycles using a sample-barcoded 5' primer and a J-beta primer mix. Samples each returned at least 3 million CDR3-containing paired-end reads. TCRdb reprocessed the 5' RACE reads via MiXCR and lists one record per CDR3 protein. The sample shows about 380,000 distinct CDR3 sequences, about 49% of them seen only once. This sequence joins TRBV5-1 and TRBJ2-3; 7 bases line up with TRBD1. Sequencing used blood. The receptor was derived from a man in his 60s in good health. Here the CDR3 reads CASSLWTGSTDTQYF. In DNA form, the CDR3 reads TGCGCCAGCAGCTTATGGACAGGAAGCACAGATACGCAGTATTTT.